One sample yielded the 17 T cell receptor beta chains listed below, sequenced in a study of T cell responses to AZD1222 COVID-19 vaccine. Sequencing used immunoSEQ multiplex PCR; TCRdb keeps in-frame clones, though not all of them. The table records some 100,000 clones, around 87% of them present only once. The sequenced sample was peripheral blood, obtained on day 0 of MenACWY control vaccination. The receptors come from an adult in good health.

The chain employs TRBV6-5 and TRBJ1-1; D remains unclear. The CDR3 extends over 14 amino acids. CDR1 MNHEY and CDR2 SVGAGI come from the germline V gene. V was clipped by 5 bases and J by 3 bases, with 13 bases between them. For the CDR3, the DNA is TGTGCCAGCAGTAAGGGAATTGGGGACACTGAAGCTTTCTTT. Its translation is CASSKGIGDTEAFF.

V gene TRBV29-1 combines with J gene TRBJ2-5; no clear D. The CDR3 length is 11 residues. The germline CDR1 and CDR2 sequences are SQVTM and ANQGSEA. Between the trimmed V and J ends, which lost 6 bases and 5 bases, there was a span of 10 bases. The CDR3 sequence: CSVFNLETQYF. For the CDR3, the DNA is TGCAGCGTGTTTAATCTGGAGACCCAGTACTTC.

CDR3 coding DNA: TGTGCCAGCAGTCCCCTTCAATACGAGCAGTACTTC. Amino acid sequence: CASSPLQYEQYF. The V gene is TRBV6-6, the J gene TRBJ2-7; D ambiguous. With 5 bases removed from V and 4 bases from J, the gap between germline ends came to 9 bases. Germline assignment: CDR1 MNHNY and CDR2 SVGAGI (reference sequence). The CDR3 spans 12 residues.

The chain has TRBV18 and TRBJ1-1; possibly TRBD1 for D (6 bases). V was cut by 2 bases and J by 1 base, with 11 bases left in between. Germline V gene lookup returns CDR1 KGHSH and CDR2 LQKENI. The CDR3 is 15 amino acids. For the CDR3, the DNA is TGTGCCAGCTCACCAAAACCAGGGGCGAACACTGAAGCTTTCTTT. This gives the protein CASSPKPGANTEAFF.

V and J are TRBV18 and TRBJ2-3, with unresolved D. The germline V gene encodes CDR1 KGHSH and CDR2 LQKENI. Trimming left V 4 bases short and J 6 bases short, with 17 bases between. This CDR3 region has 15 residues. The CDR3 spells CASSLMDPITDTQYF. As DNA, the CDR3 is TGTGCCAGCTCACTAATGGACCCTATCACCGATACGCAGTATTTT. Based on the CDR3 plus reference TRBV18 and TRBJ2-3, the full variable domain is NAGVMQNPRHLVRRRGQEARLRCSPMKGHSHVYWYRQLPEEGLKFMVYLQKENIIDESGMPKERFSAEFPKEGPSILRIQQVVRGDSAAYFCASSLMDPITDTQYFGPGTRLTVL.

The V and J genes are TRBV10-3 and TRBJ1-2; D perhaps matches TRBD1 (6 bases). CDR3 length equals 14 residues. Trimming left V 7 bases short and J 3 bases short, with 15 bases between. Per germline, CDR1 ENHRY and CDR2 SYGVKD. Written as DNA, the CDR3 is TGTGCCATCAACCCCTTGGACAGTGACTATGGCTACACCTTC. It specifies CAINPLDSDYGYTF.

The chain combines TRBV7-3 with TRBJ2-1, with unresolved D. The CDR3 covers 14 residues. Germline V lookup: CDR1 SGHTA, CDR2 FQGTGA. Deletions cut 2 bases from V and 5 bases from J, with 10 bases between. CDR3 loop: CASSLEGVNNEQFF. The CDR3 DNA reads TGTGCCAGCAGCTTAGAAGGAGTAAACAATGAGCAGTTCTTC.

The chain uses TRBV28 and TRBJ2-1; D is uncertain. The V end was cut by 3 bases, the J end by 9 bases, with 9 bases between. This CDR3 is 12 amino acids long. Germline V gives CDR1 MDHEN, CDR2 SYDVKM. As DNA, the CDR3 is TGTGCCAGCAGTTTTAGTGTGGCTGAGCAGTTCTTC. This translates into CASSFSVAEQFF.

CDR3: CASSPEHSPLHF. CDR3 DNA: TGTGCCAGCAGTCCAGAGCATTCACCCCTCCACTTT. The genes are TRBV6-2 or TRBV6-3 and TRBJ1-6; D remains unclear. Germline CDR1 reads MNHEY; CDR2 reads SVGEGT. CDR3 size: 12 residues. Trimming took off 5 bases at V and 8 bases at J, with 7 bases between the two ends.

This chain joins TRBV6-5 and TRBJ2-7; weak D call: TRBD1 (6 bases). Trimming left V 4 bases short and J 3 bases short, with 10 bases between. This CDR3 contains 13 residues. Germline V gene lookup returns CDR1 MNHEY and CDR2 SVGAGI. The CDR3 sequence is CASSWARGYEQYF. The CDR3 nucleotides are TGTGCCAGCAGTTGGGCCAGGGGCTACGAGCAGTACTTC.

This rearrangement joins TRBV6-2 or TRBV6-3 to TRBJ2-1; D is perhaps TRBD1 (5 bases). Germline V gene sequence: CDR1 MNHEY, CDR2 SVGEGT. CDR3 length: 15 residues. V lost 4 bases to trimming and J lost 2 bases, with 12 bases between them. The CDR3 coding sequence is TGTGCCAGCAGTTCGAACAGGTTGACCTACAATGAGCAGTTCTTC. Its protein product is CASSSNRLTYNEQFF.

The CDR3 coding sequence is TGTGCCAGCAATAGGGGCCTAGCCTATGGCTACACCTTC. Translating gives CASNRGLAYGYTF. The chain employs TRBV28 and TRBJ1-2; D is perhaps TRBD1 (5 bases). Germline V CDR1 and CDR2: MDHEN, SYDVKM. The CDR3 extends over 13 amino acids. With 7 bases removed from V and 4 bases from J, the gap between germline ends came to 13 bases.

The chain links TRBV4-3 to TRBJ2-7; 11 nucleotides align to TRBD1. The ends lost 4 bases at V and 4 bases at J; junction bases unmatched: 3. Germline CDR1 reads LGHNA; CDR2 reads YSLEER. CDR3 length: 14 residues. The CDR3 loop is CASSLDRGPYEQYF. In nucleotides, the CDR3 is TGCGCCAGCAGCCTGGACAGGGGGCCTTACGAGCAGTACTTC.

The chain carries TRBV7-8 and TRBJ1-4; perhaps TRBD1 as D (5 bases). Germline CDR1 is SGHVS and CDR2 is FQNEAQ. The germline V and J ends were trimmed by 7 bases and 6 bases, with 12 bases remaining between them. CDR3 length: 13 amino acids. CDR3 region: CASTPGGYEKLFF. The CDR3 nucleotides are TGTGCCAGCACCCCGGGGGGTTATGAAAAACTGTTTTTT.

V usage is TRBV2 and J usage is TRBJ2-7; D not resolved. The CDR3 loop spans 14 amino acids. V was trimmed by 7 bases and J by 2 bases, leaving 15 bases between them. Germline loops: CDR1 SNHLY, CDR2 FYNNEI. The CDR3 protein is CASTGRRSTYEQYF. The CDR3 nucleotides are TGTGCCAGCACCGGGCGGAGATCCACCTACGAGCAGTACTTC. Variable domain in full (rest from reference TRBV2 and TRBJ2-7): EPEVTQTPSHQVTQMGQEVILRCVPISNHLYFYWYRQILGQKVEFLVSFYNNEISEKSEIFDDQFSVERPDGSNFTLKIRSTKLEDSAMYFCASTGRRSTYEQYFGPGTRLTVT.

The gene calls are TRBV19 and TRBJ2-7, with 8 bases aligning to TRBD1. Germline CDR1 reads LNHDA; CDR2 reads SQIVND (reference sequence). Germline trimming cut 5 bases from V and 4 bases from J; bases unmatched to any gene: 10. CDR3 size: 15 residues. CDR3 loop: CASSALGTGPYEQYF. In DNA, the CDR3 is TGTGCCAGTAGTGCCTTGGGGACAGGCCCTTACGAGCAGTACTTC.

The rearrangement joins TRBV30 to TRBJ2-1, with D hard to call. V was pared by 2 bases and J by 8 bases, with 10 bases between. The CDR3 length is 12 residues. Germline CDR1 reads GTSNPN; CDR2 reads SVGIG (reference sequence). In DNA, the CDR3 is TGTGCCTGGAGTCCCATAGGCGATGAGCAGTTCTTC. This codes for CAWSPIGDEQFF.